This TCR beta chain appears in the sequencing data of a study of PD-L1 blockade in urothelial cancer (dated by TCRdb to 2017 to 2019). In terms of the full investigation: Therapy was started at some point between 2013 and 2015 for all patients, and atezolizumab 1,200 mg was administered intravenously every 3 weeks. About 90% of the roughly 29 patients were identified as males with urothelial cancer of bladder origin, and a prior smoking history was reported by 18 of 29 patients. Twenty-nine patients had pretreatment blood TCR-seq, some 25 had at least one posttreatment blood collection, and some 25 had tumor TCR-seq. An exploratory multi-omic analysis was conducted of the somatic, immune and clinical correlates of response to PD-L1 blockade with atezolizumab in urothelial cancer. Blood samples gave a median of around 140,000 T cells and some 83,000 unique TCRs, with a median clonality of approximately 0.08. TCR sequencing covered pretreatment tumor samples and matched, serially collected peripheral blood taken before and after atezolizumab treatment. Roughly 9 patients reached durable clinical benefit, while 20 or so patients did not. Durable clinical benefit was defined as a progression-free survival longer than 6 months, and TCR features were additionally tested against progression-free survival and overall survival. An ECOG performance status of 0 or 1 was recorded for the patients, and 0 to 3 prior chemotherapy regimens had been received by the patients. In the same patients who had TCR sequencing, pretreatment tumors also underwent whole exome sequencing and RNA sequencing. Blood samples were analyzed 3 weeks after the start of treatment (second dose) and 6 weeks after the start of treatment. General findings and caveats noted by the study authors: Greater expansion of tumor-associated TCR clones in peripheral blood 3 weeks after the start of treatment was observed in patients with durable benefit (n of about 20, p = 0.022). Improved progression-free and overall survival was found to be associated with pretreatment peripheral blood TCR clonality below the median. Because of the small sample size (n of about 29) and the many exploratory analyses performed, the results are intended to be regarded as hypothesis-generating.

Sample time point, as interpreted from the label and publication: peripheral blood 6 weeks after treatment start. The cohort comprised around 30 patients with locally advanced or metastatic urothelial carcinoma treated at Memorial Sloan Kettering on a trial protocol. Peripheral blood mononuclear cells were collected pretreatment and during treatment, with between 1 and 8 total time points obtained per patient. The Qiagen DNeasy Blood extraction kit was used to purify genomic DNA from total PBMCs and tumor samples. PBMCs were collected pretreatment and during treatment and were isolated and stored as previously described. Of note for this clone: The antigen it binds to is not known. Base qualities were left out, and no much larger clone turns up one base away.

Synthetic TCR analog templates were spiked into each PCR so that absolute template abundance could be estimated from read counts. Using the immunoSEQ assay, TCRbeta CDR3 regions were amplified from genomic DNA with bias-controlled V and J gene primers. Rearranged TCRbeta segments were sequenced at approximately 20X coverage. Regarding the original processing steps: Clustering was used to correct sequencing errors, and CDR3s were annotated against IMGT to assign V, D and J genes. Out-of-frame and stop-codon sequences were excluded, and only productive TCRbeta rearrangements were used in downstream analyses. Clonality was computed as one minus Shannon entropy normalized by the log of the number of unique productive sequences. Fisher's exact test with Benjamini-Hochberg correction, at a threshold of adjusted p below 0.01, was used to find clones that differed between time points or between blood and tumor. TCRdb mirrors the immuneACCESS table, restricted to in-frame sequences. Some clones are absent from its copies; in checked studies, under half trace to an unresolved V gene, and the reason for the others is unknown. V and J calls and clone size are as listed in that table; D and trimming were resolved from the DNA. In all, the sample holds about 130,000 clones, and around 86% of those were seen once. The ten largest clones represent roughly 2.3% of the sample.

From its cysteine to its phenylalanine, the CDR3 spans 10 amino acids. Only CDR3 DNA remains: 30 bases, in frame from the first base. The sequence was collected from a man aged 50 to 59 with urothelial cancer. Rearrangement joined TRBV12-1 to TRBJ1-1; the table's D call TRBD1 went unverified against the DNA. TRBV12-1 is a known pseudogene. The specimen comprised PBMCs, sampled around atezolizumab (anti-PD-L1) treatment. The DNA sequence is as follows: TGTGCCAGCAGCAGGGGGGAAGCTTTCTTT. Translated, this is CASSRGEAFF.